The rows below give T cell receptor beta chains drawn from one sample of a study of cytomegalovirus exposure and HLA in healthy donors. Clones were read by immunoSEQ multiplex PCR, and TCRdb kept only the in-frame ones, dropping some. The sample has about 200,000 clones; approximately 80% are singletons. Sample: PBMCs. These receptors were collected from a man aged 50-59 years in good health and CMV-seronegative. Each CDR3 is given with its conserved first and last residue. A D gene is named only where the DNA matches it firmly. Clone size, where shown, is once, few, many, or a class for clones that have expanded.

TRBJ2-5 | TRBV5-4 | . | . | TGTGCCAGCAGCTTCAAGGGACTCGGGGGGACCCAGTACTTC | CASSFKGLGGTQYF
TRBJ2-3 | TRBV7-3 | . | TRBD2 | TGTGCCAGCAGCTTAAATAGCGGGAGATCTGATACGCAGTATTTT | CASSLNSGRSDTQYF
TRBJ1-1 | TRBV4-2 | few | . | TGTGCCAGCAGCCGAGTGAACACTGAAGCTTTCTTT | CASSRVNTEAFF
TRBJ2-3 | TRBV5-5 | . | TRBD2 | TGTGCCAGCAGCTTGGAGAGGACTAGCGGACTCACAGATACGCAGTATTTT | CASSLERTSGLTDTQYF
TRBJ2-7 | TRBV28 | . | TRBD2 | TGTGCCAGCAGTTTTAGACTAGCGGGAGGCGAGCAGTACTTC | CASSFRLAGGEQYF
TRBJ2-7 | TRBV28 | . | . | TGTGCCAGCACCCCGGGAACCTACGAGCAGTACTTC | CASTPGTYEQYF
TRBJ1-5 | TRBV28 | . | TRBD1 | TGTGCCAGCAGAAAAGGACAGGGCTATAGCAATCAGCCCCAGCATTTT | CASRKGQGYSNQPQHF
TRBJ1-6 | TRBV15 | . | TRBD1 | TGTGCCACCAGCAGAGGAGGGACAGGCCATTCACCCCTCCACTTT | CATSRGGTGHSPLHF
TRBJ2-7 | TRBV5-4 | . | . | TGTGCCAGCAGCTCACCCGGGAGACACGAGCAGTACTTC | CASSSPGRHEQYF
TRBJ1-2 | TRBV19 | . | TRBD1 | TGTGCCAGTACTCCCAGACGGAAAGGGACAGGGACCTATGGCTACACCTTC | CASTPRRKGTGTYGYTF
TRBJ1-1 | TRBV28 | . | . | TGTGCCAGCAGTACCCGGACGGGAAACACTGAAGCTTTCTTT | CASSTRTGNTEAFF
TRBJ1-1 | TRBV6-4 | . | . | TGTGCCAGCAGTGACGGTGCACAGGGGAACACTGAAGCTTTCTTT | CASSDGAQGNTEAFF
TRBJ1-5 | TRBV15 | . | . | TGTGCCACCAGCAGAGCAGGGGATAGCAATCAGCCCCAGCATTTT | CATSRAGDSNQPQHF
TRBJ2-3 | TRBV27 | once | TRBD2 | TGTGCCAGCAGCAGAAAAGCGGGAGAGAACACAGATACGCAGTATTTT | CASSRKAGENTDTQYF
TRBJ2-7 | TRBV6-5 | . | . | TGTGCCAGCAGTTACTCGAGCCACTACGAGCAGTACTTC | CASSYSSHYEQYF